The subject of this entry is one T cell receptor (beta chain). Repertoires were generated with immunoSEQ multiplex PCR, while TCRdb's copy carries only in-frame clones and drops some. Of around 120,000 clones in the sample, around 80% are singletons; the top ten hold 1.9%. V gave up 8 bases and J gave up 4 bases; unmatched junction bases: 25. The CDR3 spans 19 residues. Looked up from germline, CDR1 is WNHNN and CDR2 is SYGVQD (reference sequence). The source of the sample is a study of blood T cell repertoires in COVID-19. The chain has TRBV10-1 and TRBJ2-7; TRBD2 aligns across 8 bases. This receptor was identified in a man in his sixties or seventies with acute or convalescent COVID-19. The sequenced sample was peripheral blood. CDR3 sequence: CASLGGVKSHTHHGYEQYF. Written as DNA, the CDR3 is TGCGCCAGCCTCGGGGGGGTCAAGTCTCATACCCATCACGGATACGAGCAGTACTTC.